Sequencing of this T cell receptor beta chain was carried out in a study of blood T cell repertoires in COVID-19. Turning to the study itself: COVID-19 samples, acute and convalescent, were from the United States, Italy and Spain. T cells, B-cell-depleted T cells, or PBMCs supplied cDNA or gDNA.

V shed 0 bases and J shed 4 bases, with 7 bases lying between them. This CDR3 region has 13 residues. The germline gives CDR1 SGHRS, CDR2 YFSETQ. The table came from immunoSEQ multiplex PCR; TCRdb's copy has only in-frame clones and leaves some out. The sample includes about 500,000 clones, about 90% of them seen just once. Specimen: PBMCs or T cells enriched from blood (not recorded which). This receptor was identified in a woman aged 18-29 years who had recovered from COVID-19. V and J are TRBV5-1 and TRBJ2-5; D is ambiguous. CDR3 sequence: CASSLARRETQYF. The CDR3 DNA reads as TGCGCCAGCAGCTTGGCCAGGCGAGAGACCCAGTACTTC.